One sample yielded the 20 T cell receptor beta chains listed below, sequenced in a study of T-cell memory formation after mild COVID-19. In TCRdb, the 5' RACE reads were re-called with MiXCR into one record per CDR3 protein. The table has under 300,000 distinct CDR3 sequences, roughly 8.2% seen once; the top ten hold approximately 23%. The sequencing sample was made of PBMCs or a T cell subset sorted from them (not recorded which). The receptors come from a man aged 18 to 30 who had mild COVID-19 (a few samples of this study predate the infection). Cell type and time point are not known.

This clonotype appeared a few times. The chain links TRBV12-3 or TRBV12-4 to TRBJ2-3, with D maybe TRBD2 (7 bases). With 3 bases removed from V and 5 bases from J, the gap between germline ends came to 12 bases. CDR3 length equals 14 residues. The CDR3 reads CASSFIGGEDTQYF. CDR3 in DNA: TGTGCCAGCAGTTTTATAGGGGGGGAAGATACGCAGTATTTT.

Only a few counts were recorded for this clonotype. Here the CDR3 DNA reads TGTGCCAGCAGTATCCAGGGCCTTGGGGAAGCTTTCTTT. Protein product: CASSIQGLGEAFF. The chain has TRBV6-5 and TRBJ1-1; D may be TRBD1 (5 bases). CDR3 size: 13 residues. V was clipped by 5 bases and J by 8 bases, with 15 bases between them. Germline assignment: CDR1 MNHEY and CDR2 SVGAGI.

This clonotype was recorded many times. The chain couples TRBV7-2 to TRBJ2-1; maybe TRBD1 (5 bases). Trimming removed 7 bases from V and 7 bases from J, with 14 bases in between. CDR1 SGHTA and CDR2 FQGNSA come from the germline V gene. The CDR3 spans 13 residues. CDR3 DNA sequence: TGTGCCAGCACCCCAACCCCAGGGAATGAGCAGTTCTTC. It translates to CASTPTPGNEQFF.

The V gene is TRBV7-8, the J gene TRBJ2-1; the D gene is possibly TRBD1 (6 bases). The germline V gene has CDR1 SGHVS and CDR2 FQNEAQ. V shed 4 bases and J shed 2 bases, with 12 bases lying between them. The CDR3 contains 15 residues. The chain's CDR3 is CASSYSDSPYNEQFF. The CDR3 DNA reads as TGTGCCAGCAGCTATTCGGACAGCCCCTACAATGAGCAGTTCTTC.

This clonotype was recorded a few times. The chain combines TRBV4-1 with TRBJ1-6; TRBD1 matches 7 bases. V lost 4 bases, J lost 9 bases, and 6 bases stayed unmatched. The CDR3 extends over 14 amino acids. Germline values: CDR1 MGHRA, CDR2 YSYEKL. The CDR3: CASSRRQGSSPLHF. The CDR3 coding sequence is TGCGCCAGCAGCCGTAGACAGGGTAGTTCACCCCTCCACTTT.

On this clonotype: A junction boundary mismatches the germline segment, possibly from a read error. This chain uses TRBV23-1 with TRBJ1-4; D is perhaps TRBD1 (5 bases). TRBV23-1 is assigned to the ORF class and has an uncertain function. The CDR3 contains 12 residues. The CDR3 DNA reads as TGCGCCAGCAGTCAGTCTCTTGGGACCGCGATCTTT. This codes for CASSQSLGTAIF.

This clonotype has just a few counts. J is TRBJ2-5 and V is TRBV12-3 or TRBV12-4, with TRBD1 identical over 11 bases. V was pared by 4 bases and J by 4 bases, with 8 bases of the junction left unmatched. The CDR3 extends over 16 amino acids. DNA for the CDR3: TGTGCCAGCAGTTCCGGGGACAGGGGGTGGGGAGAGACCCAGTACTTC. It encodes CASSSGDRGWGETQYF.

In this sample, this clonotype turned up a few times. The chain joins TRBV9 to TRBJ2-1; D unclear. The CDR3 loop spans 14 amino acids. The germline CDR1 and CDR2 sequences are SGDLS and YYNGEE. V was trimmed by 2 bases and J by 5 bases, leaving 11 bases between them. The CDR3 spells CASSVSPTNNEQFF. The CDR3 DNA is TGTGCCAGCAGCGTTTCCCCCACCAACAATGAGCAGTTCTTC.

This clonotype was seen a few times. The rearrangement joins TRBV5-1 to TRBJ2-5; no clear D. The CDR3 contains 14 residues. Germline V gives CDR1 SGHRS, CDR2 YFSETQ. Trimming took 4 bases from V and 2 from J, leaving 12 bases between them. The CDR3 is CASSRGIYQETQYF. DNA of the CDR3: TGCGCCAGCAGCCGTGGGATCTATCAAGAGACCCAGTACTTC.

The CDR3: CSAQTQRGADTQYF. DNA for the CDR3: TGCAGTGCCCAGACCCAGCGGGGGGCGGATACGCAGTATTTT. This chain connects TRBV20-1 to TRBJ2-3, with 9 nucleotides matching TRBD2. This CDR3 is 14 amino acids long. Trimming cost V 6 bases and J 6 bases; bases outside gene matches: 10. The germline gives CDR1 DFQATT, CDR2 SNEGSKA (reference sequence).

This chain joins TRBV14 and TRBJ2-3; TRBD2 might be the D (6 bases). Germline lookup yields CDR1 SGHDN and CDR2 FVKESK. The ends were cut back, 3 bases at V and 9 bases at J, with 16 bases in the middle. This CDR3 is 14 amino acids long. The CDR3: CASSHEGLAGTQYF. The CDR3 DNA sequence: TGTGCCAGCAGCCATGAGGGCCTCGCGGGAACGCAGTATTTT.

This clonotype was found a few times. The CDR3 sequence is CASSPDRGVWDTQYF. The CDR3 DNA reads TGTGCCAGCAGTCCGGACAGGGGAGTTTGGGATACGCAGTATTTT. The chain joins TRBV12-3 or TRBV12-4 to TRBJ2-3; TRBD1 agrees at 9 bases. The CDR3 is 15 amino acids. V lost 5 bases and J lost 6; bases outside the gene matches: 9.

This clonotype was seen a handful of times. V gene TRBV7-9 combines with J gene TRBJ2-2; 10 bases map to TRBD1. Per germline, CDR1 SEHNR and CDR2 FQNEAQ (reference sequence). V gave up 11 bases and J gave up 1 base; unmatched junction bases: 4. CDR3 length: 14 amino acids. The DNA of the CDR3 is TGTGCCGGGACAGGGGAAAAGAACACCGGGGAGCTGTTTTTT. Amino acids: CAGTGEKNTGELFF.

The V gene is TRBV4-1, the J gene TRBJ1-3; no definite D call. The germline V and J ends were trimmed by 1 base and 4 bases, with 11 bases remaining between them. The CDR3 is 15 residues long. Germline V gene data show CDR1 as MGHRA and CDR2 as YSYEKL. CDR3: CASSQGSGPGNTIYF. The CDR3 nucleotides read TGCGCCAGCAGCCAAGGGTCCGGGCCCGGAAACACCATATATTTT.

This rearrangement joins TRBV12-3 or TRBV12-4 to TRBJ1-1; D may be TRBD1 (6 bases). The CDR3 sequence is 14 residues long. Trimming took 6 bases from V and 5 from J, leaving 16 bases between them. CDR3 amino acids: CASRWGGPATEAFF. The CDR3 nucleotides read TGTGCCAGCAGATGGGGGGGGCCGGCTACTGAAGCTTTCTTT.

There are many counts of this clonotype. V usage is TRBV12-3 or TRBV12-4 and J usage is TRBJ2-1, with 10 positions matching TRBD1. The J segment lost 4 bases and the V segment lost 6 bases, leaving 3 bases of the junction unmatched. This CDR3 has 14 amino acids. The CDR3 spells CASSRDRGYNEQFF. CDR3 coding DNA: TGTGCCAGCAGCCGGGACAGGGGATACAATGAGCAGTTCTTC.

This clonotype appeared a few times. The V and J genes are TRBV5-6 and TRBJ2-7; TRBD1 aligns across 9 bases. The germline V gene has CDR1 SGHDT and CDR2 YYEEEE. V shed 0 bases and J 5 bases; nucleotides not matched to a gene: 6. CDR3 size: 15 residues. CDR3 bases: TGTGCCAGCAGCTTGGGGACAGGGGAGCCTAACGAGCAGTACGTC. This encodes CASSLGTGEPNEQYV.

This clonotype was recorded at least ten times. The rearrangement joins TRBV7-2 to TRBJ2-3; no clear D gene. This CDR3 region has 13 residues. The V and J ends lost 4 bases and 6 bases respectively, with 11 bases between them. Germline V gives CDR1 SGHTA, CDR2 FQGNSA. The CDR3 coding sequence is TGTGCCAGCAGCTCTCCTTTCCGGGATACGCAGTATTTT. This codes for CASSSPFRDTQYF.

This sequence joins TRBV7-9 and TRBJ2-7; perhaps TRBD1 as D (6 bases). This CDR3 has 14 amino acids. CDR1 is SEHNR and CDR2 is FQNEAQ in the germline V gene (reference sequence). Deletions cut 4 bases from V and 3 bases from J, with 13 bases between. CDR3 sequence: CASSSHREIYEQYF. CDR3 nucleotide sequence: TGTGCCAGCAGCTCTCACAGGGAGATCTACGAGCAGTACTTC.

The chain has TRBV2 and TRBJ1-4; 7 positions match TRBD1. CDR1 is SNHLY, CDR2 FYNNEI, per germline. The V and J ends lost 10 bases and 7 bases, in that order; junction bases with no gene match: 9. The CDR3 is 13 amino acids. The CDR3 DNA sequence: TGTGCCACATCCCAGGGGGTTGTTGAAAAACTGTTTTTT. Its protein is CATSQGVVEKLFF.